Listed below are T cell receptor beta chains from one sample, sequenced in a study of shared clonotypes between healthy human individuals. Measured with immunoSEQ multiplex PCR; TCRdb has only the in-frame clones, and not every one. The repertoire holds more than 2 million clones, with 90% to 97% as singletons. Input material: naive CD4+ T cells sorted from blood. Receptors originate from a man younger than 35 in good health. CDR3s include the opening cysteine and the closing phenylalanine or tryptophan. Each record gives: J gene, V gene, CDR3 protein.

TRBJ1-5 TRBV28 CASSDRGLDNQPQHF
TRBJ2-1 TRBV9 CASSVATSVENRYNEQFF
TRBJ2-2 TRBV6-1 CASNRAMNTGELFF
TRBJ2-5 TRBV11-3 CASSQGQGNNLLETQYF
TRBJ2-2 TRBV5-1 CASSIRQASNTGELFF
TRBJ1-2 TRBV5-6 CASSSSRDRPYGYTF
TRBJ2-3 TRBV6-1 CASSEGGGLTDTQYF
TRBJ2-7 TRBV16 CASSQTGGLRYEQYF
TRBJ1-5 TRBV19 CASSIAGGQPQHF
TRBJ2-7 TRBV11-2 CASSLGSSGRGEQYF
TRBJ2-5 TRBV6-1 CASNDLVTETQYF
TRBJ1-1 TRBV9 CASSAGPTNTEAFF
TRBJ2-1 TRBV25-1 CASSDLSSGSYNEQFF
TRBJ2-7 TRBV28 CASRSGTGGPYEQYF
TRBJ2-7 TRBV9 CASSPMGSSYEQYF
TRBJ2-1 TRBV18 CASSPGFYNEQFF
TRBJ1-6 TRBV11-2 CASSLDPFYLAASPLHF
TRBJ1-2 TRBV5-5 CASSLDMLANYGYTF
TRBJ2-5 TRBV11-3 CASSQQGADETQYF
TRBJ2-7 TRBV6-6 CASSTGTGAYEQYF
TRBJ1-6 TRBV6-1 CASSVQGANSPLHF
TRBJ2-2 TRBV5-1 CASSPESRGELFF
TRBJ2-7 TRBV27 CASSFQQGFYEQYF
TRBJ2-6 TRBV5-1 CASSPQASGANVLTF
TRBJ2-7 TRBV6-1 CASSADRESYEQYF
TRBJ1-5 TRBV5-1 CASSLDTYSNQPQHF
TRBJ1-4 TRBV6-1 CASSERATNEKLFF